Listed here is a single TCR beta chain. Its antigen is currently not known. No much larger clone is present one base from it, and per-base qualities are unavailable. The data originate from a study of T cell responses to AZD1222 COVID-19 vaccine (dated by TCRdb to the early 2020s). As for the study more broadly: AZD1222 recipients whose second dose came at about 4 weeks and those whose second dose came at about 12 weeks were combined into one group, since spike-specific TCR depth and breadth did not differ between the two schedules. TCR sequencing covered more than 230 trial participants: 207 given two doses of AZD1222 and 26 given two doses of MenACWY control vaccine. Trial participants were enrolled by age into subgroups of 18-55, 56-69 and 70-plus years, and around 150, 28 and 57 TCR-sequenced participants, respectively, were included in these subgroups. The paper's findings and limits, for the study overall: In the small 56-69-year group, the increase in depth fell short of significance, most likely because of low power. Reportedly, close to half of the unique spike-specific TCRs recognized epitopes lying outside the regions that are mutated in the B.1.351 and B.1.1.7 variants. Spike-specific TCR breadth and depth rose significantly after two AZD1222 doses compared with day 0 and with MenACWY recipients. Conclusions about previously exposed vaccinees were limited because only six AZD1222 recipients were SARS-CoV-2 seropositive at baseline. No day 14 peak-response samples were available, so repertoires were characterized only after the peak T cell response. The vaccine-associated CD4 TCRs covered the entire spike protein, and the dominant responses fell in regions 160-218 and 743-854. Participants were mostly white British and included more females than males, and it was suggested by the authors that clonal diversity may have been underestimated.

A distance of 5 bases separates the germline ends of V and J, which lose 4 bases and 1 base respectively. Including cysteine and phenylalanine, the CDR3 has 13 amino acids. CDR3 DNA only is kept here, 39 bases in frame from base 1. From a lookup of the germline V gene (reference sequence), CDR1 and CDR2 are LNHDA and SQIVND. The CDR3 regions of human TCRbeta chains were analyzed by immunosequencing. As for the authors' bioinformatics: TCRs in the repertoires were compared against a reference library of SARS-CoV-2-specific TCRs that had been generated with the MIRA antigen-specificity platform. Breadth meant the fraction of unique TCRs that were SARS-CoV-2-associated, whereas depth meant the fraction of total T cells that were SARS-CoV-2-associated. Using the MIRA data, every spike-specific TCR was mapped to the spike region that the TCR reacted to and assigned to either a CD4 or a CD8 class. Log10-transformed breadth and depth values were compared by one-way ANOVA with Sidak's multiple comparisons tests. TCRdb limited this immuneACCESS table to in-frame rearrangements with V and J called. A share of clones is missing; checked studies link under half to unresolved V genes, and the rest is unexplained. V and J calls and clone size are those listed in that table; D and trimming were worked out from the DNA. In this sample the table shows fewer than 180,000 clones, roughly 92% of which occur a single time. In total, the top ten clones hold roughly 1.3% of the sample.

In the paper's terms, the time point label means: baseline before first vaccination. Samples from vaccinated people were obtained from the UK trials COV001 and COV002, which included a single-blind randomized controlled phase 2/3 trial of AZD1222 (ChAdOx1 nCoV-19) in healthy adults. For TCRbeta chain sequencing, PBMC samples were collected from trial participants at day 0 and at day 28 after the second dose. The sequenced sample was peripheral blood, obtained on day 0 of AZD1222 vaccination. The source of this sequence is an adult in good health. The sequence is built from TRBV19 and TRBJ1-5; the D gene cannot be named for sure. The CDR3 is CASSRVSNQPQHF. The nucleotides read TGTGCCAGTAGTAGAGTAAGCAATCAGCCCCAGCATTTT.